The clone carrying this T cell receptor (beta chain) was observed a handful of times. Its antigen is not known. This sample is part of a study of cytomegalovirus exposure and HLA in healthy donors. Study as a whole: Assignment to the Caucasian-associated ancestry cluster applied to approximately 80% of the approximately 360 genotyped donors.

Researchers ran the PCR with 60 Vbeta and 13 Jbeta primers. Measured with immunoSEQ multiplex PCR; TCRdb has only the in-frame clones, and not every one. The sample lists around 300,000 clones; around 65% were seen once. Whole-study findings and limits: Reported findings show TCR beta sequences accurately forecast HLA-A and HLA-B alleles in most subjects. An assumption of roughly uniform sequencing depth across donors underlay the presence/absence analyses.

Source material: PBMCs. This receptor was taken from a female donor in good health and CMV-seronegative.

Here the CDR3 reads CASSDPGQGPPYEQYF. The CDR3 nucleotides read TGTGCCAGCAGTGACCCGGGACAGGGGCCCCCCTACGAGCAGTACTTC. This chain uses TRBV2 with TRBJ2-7; TRBD1 agrees at 10 bases. Germline CDR1 SNHLY, CDR2 FYNNEI. The CDR3 loop spans 16 amino acids. The ends lost 3 bases at V and 2 bases at J; junction bases unmatched: 7.